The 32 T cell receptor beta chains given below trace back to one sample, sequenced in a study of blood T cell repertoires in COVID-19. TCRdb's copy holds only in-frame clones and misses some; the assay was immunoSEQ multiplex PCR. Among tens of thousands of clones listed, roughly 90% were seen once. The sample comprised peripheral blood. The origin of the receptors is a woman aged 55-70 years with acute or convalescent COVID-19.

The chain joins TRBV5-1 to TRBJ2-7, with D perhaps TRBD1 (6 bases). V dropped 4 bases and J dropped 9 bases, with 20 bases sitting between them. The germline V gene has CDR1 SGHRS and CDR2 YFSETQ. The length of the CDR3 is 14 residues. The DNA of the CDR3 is TGCGCCAGCAGCCCGACAGGAGACTTCGGCGGGCAGTACGTC. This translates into CASSPTGDFGGQYV.

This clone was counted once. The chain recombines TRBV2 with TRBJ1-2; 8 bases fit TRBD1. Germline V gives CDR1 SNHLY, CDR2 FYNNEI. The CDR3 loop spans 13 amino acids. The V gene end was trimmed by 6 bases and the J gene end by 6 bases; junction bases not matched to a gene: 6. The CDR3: CASRVDRVDGYTF. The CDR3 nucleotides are TGTGCCAGCAGGGTGGACAGGGTGGATGGCTACACCTTC.

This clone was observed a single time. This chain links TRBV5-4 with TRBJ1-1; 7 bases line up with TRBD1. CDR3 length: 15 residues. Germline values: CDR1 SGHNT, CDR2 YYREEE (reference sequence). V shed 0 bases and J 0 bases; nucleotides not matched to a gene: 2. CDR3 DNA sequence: TGTGCCAGCAGCTTGGGGGGACAGCTGAACACTGAAGCTTTCTTT. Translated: CASSLGGQLNTEAFF.

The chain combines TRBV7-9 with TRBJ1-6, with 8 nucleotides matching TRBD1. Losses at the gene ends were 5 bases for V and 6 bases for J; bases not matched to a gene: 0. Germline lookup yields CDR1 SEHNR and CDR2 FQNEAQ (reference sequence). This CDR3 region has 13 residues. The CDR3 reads CASSDRGNSPLHF. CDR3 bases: TGTGCCAGCAGCGACAGGGGTAATTCACCCCTCCACTTT.

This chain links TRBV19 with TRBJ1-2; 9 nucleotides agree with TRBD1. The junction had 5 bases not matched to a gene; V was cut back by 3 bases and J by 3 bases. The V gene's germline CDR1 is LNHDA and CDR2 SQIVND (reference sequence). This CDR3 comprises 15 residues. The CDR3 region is CASSITGGYDYGYTF. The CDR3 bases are TGTGCCAGTAGTATTACAGGGGGCTACGACTATGGCTACACCTTC.

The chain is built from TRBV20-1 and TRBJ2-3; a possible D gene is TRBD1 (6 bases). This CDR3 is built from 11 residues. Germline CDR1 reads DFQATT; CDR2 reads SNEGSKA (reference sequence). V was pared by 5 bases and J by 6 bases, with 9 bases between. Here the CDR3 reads CSAWTVDTQYF. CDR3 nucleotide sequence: TGCAGTGCTTGGACAGTCGATACGCAGTATTTT.

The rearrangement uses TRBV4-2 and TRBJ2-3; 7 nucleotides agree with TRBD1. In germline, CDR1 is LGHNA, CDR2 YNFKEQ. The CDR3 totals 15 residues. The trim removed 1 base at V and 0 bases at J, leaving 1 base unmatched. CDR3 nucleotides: TGTGCCAGCAGCCAAGGGGGACAGAGCACAGATACGCAGTATTTT. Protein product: CASSQGGQSTDTQYF.

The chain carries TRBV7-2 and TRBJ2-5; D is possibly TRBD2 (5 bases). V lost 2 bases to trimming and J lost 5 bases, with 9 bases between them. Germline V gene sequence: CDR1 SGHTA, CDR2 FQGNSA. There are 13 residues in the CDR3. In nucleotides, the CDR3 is TGTGCCAGCAGCTTAATTACGGGGGAGACCCAGTACTTC. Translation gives CASSLITGETQYF.

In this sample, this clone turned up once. CDR3 nucleotides: TGTGCCAGCAGCTTGGGGCACGAAGACAATGAGCAGTTCTTC. Amino acid sequence: CASSLGHEDNEQFF. V gene TRBV5-4 combines with J gene TRBJ2-1, with D uncertain. The CDR3 is made up of 14 amino acids. Trimming took off 0 bases at V and 5 bases at J, with 9 bases between the two ends. Germline V lookup: CDR1 SGHNT, CDR2 YYREEE (reference sequence).

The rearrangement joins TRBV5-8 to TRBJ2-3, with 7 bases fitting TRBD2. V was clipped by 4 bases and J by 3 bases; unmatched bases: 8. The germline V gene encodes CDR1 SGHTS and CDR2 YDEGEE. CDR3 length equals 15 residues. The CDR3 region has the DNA TGTGCCAGCAGCCGCGCGGGGGAGAGAACAGATACGCAGTATTTT. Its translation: CASSRAGERTDTQYF. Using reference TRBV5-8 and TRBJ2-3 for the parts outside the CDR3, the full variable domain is EAGVTQSPTHLIKTRGQQATLRCSPISGHTSVYWYQQALGLGLQFLLWYDEGEERNRGNFPPRFSGRQFPNYSSELNVNALELEDSALYLCASSRAGERTDTQYFGPGTRLTVL.

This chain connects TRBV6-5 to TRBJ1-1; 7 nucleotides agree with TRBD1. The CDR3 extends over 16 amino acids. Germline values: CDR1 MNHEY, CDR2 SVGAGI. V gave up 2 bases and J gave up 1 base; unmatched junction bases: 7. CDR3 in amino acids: CASSYRPGQKNTEAFF. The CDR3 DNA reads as TGTGCCAGCAGTTACAGACCGGGACAGAAGAACACTGAAGCTTTCTTT.

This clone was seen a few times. The CDR3 region has the DNA TGTGCCAGTAGTATAGGTACATCGAGCAATCAGCCCCAGCATTTT. Translated, it gives CASSIGTSSNQPQHF. The chain is built from TRBV19 and TRBJ1-5; D gene unclear. This CDR3 comprises 15 residues. Germline CDR1 and CDR2: LNHDA and SQIVND (reference sequence). V lost 1 base and J 1 base, leaving 8 bases between the germline ends.

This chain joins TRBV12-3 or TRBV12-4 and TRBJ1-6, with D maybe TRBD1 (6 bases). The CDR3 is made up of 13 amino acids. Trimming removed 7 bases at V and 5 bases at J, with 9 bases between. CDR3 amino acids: CASNGGHNSPLHF. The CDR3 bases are TGTGCCAGCAACGGGGGGCATAATTCACCCCTCCACTTT.

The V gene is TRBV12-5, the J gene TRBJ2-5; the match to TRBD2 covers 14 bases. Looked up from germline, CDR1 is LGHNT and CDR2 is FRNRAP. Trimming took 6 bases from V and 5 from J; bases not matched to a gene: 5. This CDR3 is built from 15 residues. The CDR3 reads CASGSGLAGAETQYF. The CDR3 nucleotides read TGTGCTAGTGGCTCGGGACTAGCGGGAGCGGAGACCCAGTACTTC.

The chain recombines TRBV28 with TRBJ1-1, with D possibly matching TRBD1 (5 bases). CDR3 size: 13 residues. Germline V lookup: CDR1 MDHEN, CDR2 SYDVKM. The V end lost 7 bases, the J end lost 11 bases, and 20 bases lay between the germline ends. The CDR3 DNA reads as TGTGCCAGCAACCTTCCCCTAATAAAGGGGGCTTTCTTT. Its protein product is CASNLPLIKGAFF.

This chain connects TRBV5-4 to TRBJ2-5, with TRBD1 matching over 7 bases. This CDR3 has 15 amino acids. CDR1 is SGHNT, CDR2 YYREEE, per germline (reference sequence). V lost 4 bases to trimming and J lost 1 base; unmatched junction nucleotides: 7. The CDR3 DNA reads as TGTGCCAGCAGCCAAGGGGGCGTCGGCCAAGAGACCCAGTACTTC. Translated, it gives CASSQGGVGQETQYF.

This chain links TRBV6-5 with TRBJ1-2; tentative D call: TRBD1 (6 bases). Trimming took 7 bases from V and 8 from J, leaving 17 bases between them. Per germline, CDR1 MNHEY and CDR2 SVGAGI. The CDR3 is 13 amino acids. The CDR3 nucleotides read TGTGCCAGCAATCAGGGGTTAGGAGTGGGCTACACCTTC. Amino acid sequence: CASNQGLGVGYTF.

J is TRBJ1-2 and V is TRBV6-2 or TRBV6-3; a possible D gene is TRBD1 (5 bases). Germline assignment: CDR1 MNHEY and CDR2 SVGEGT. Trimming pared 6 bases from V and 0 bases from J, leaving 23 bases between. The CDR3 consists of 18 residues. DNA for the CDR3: TGTGCCAGCAGCGCAATCGGGGGTCCCCGTGTAGCTAACTATGGCTACACCTTC. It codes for CASSAIGGPRVANYGYTF.

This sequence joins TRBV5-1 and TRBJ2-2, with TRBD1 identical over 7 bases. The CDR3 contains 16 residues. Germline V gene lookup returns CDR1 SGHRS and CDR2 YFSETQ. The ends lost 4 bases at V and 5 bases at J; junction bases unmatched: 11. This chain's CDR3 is CASSGKDRSLTGELFF. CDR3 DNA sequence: TGCGCCAGCAGCGGGAAGGACAGGAGTTTAACCGGGGAGCTGTTTTTT. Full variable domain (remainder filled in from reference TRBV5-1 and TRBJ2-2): KAGVTQTPRYLIKTRGQQVTLSCSPISGHRSVSWYQQTPGQGLQFLFEYFSETQRNKGNFPGRFSGRQFSNSRSEMNVSTLELGDSALYLCASSGKDRSLTGELFFGEGSRLTVL.

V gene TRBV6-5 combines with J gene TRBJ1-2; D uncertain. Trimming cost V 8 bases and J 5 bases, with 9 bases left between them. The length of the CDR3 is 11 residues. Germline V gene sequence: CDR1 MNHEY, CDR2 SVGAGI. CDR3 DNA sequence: TGTGCCAGCGGGGAGACGTATGGCTACACCTTC. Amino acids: CASGETYGYTF.

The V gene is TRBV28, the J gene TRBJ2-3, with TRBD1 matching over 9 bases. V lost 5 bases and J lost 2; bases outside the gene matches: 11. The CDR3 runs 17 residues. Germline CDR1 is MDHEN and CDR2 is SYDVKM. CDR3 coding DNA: TGTGCCAGCAGTCTCCGGGACAGGGAAATCCTCACAGATACGCAGTATTTT. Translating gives CASSLRDREILTDTQYF.

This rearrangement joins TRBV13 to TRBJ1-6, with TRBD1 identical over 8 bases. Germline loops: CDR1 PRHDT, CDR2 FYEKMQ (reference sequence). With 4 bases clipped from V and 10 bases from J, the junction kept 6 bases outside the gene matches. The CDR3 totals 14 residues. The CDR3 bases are TGTGCCAGCAGCTCCGGGACAGGACTCTCACCCCTCCACTTT. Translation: CASSSGTGLSPLHF.

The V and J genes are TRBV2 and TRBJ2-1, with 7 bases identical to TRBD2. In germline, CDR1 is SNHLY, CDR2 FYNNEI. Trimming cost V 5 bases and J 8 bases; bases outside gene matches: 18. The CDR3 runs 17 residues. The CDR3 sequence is CASSPPGKRDRGHEQFF. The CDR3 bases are TGTGCCAGCAGTCCACCGGGAAAGCGGGATCGGGGTCATGAGCAGTTCTTC.

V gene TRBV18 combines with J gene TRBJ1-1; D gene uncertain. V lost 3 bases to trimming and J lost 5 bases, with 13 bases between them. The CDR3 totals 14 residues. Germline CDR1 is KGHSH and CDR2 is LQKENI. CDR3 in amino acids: CASSPGVGRTEAFF. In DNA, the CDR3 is TGTGCCAGCTCACCCGGTGTGGGCCGGACTGAAGCTTTCTTT.

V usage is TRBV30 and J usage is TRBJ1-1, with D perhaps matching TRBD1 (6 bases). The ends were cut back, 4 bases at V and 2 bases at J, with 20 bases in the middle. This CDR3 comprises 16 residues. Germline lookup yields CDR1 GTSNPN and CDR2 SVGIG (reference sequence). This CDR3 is CAWNPRGFRGNTEAFF. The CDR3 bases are TGTGCCTGGAACCCCCGGGGTTTCAGGGGCAACACTGAAGCTTTCTTT. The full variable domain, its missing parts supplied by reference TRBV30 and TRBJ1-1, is SQTIHQWPATLVQPVGSPLSLECTVEGTSNPNLYWYRQAAGRGLQLLFYSVGIGQISSEVPQNLSASRPQDRQFILSSKKLLLSDSGFYLCAWNPRGFRGNTEAFFGQGTRLTVV.

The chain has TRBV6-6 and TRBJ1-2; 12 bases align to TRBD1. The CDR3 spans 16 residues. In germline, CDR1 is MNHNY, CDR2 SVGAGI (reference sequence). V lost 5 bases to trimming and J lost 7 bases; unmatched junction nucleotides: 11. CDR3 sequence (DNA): TGTGCCAGCAGTCCACCTCCGGGACAGGGGGCAGTTGGCTACACCTTC. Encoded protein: CASSPPPGQGAVGYTF.

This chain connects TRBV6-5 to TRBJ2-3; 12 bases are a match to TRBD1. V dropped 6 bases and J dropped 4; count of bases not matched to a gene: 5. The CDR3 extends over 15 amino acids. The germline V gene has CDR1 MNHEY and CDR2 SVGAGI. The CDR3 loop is CASRPGQGASDTQYF. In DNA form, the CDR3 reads TGTGCCAGCAGACCGGGACAGGGGGCGTCAGATACGCAGTATTTT.

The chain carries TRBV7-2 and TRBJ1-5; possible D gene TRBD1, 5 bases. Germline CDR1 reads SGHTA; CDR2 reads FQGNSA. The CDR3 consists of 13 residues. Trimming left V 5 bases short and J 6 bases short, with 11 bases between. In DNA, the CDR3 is TGTGCCAGCAGCGGGGGGTGGGCTCAGCCCCAGCATTTT. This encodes CASSGGWAQPQHF.

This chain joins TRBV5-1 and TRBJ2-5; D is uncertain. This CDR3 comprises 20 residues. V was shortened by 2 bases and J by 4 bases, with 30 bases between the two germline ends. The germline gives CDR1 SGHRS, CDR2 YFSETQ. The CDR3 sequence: CASSFPSIRTAESSLETQYF. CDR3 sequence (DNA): TGCGCCAGCAGCTTTCCGTCTATTCGAACAGCTGAGTCCAGTCTAGAGACCCAGTACTTC.

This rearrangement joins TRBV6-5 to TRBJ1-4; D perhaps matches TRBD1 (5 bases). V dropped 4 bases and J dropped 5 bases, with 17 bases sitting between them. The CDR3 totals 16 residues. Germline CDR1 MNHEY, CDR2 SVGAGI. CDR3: CASSSIYRSRNEKLFF. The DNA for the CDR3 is TGTGCCAGCAGTTCCATTTACAGGTCCAGGAATGAAAAACTGTTTTTT.

The CDR3 sequence: CASTTGNGYTF. The CDR3 bases are TGTGCCAGCACCACAGGGAATGGCTACACCTTC. V gene TRBV2 combines with J gene TRBJ1-2; the D gene is possibly TRBD1 (6 bases). Trimming pared 7 bases from V and 6 bases from J, leaving 9 bases between. Germline lookup yields CDR1 SNHLY and CDR2 FYNNEI. The length of the CDR3 is 11 residues.

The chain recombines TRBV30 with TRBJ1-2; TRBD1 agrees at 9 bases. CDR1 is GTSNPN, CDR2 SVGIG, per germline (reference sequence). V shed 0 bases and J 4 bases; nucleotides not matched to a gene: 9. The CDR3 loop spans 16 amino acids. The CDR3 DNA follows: TGTGCCTGGAGTGTCGGCCCGACAGGGGGAATCTATGGCTACACCTTC. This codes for CAWSVGPTGGIYGYTF. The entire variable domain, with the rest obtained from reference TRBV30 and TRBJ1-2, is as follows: SQTIHQWPATLVQPVGSPLSLECTVEGTSNPNLYWYRQAAGRGLQLLFYSVGIGQISSEVPQNLSASRPQDRQFILSSKKLLLSDSGFYLCAWSVGPTGGIYGYTFGSGTRLTVV.